This entry is about one T cell receptor (beta chain). The target antigen is unknown. The data belong to a study of healthy donors' naive CD4 and CD8 T cells. Study as a whole: TCR alpha primers covered all functional IMGT alpha gene variants. General observations from the study: Naive CD4+ and CD8+ cells reportedly differed in usage of most V and J genes. Alpha and beta chains were sequenced in bulk without pairing. Positive CDR3 charge linked to CD4+ cells, negative to CD8+ cells.

Each TCR library used roughly 490 ng of total RNA and a linear amplification protocol. TCRdb reprocessed the reads via MiXCR and lists one record per CDR3 protein. The sample yields around 180,000 distinct CDR3 sequences, about 74% seen once. Trimming pared 6 bases from V and 5 bases from J, leaving 7 bases between. Germline values: CDR1 KGHDR, CDR2 SFDVKD. The CDR3 sequence is 12 residues long. The receptor was derived from a pool of human donors in good health; the sample pools cells from several healthy donors. The chain carries TRBV24-1 and TRBJ1-5; D uncertain. The specimen sequenced was naive CD4+ and CD8+ T cells sorted from blood, pooled from several donors. Here the CDR3 DNA reads TGTGCCACCAGTTGGCGAGATCAGCCCCAGCATTTT. This codes for CATSWRDQPQHF.